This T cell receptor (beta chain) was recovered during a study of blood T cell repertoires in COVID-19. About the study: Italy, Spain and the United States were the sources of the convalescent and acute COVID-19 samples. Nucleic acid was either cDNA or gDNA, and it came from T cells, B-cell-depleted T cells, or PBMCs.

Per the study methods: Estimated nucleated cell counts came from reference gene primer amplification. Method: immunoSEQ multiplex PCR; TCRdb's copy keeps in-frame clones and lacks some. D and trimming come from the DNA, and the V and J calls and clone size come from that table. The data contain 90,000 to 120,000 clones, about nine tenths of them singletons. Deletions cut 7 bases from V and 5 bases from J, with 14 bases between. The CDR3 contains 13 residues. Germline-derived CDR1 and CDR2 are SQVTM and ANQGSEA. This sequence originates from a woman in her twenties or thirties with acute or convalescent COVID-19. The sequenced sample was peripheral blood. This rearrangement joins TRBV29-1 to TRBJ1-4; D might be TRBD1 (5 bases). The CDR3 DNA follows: TGCAGCGCAAGGGACTACCTAAATGAAAAACTGTTTTTT. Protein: CSARDYLNEKLFF.